Below, 30 T cell receptor beta chains from the same sample are listed, as sequenced in a study of cytomegalovirus exposure and HLA in healthy donors. The PCR employed 60 Vbeta primers together with 13 Jbeta primers. Measured with immunoSEQ multiplex PCR; TCRdb has only the in-frame clones, and not every one. The sample gives 75,000 to 95,000 clones, 50% to 75% of which show up once; 3.9% is in the top ten. The specimen was PBMCs. These receptors all come from a man aged 25 to 40 in good health and CMV-seronegative.

J is TRBJ2-5 and V is TRBV9; 9 bases match TRBD2. Germline V lookup: CDR1 SGDLS, CDR2 YYNGEE. V was clipped by 2 bases and J by 0 bases; unmatched bases: 11. The CDR3 contains 18 residues. CDR3 in DNA: TGTGCCAGCAGCGTGGGGCGGGGGGGCGTGTTAAACCAAGAGACCCAGTACTTC. This encodes CASSVGRGGVLNQETQYF.

There are a few counts of this clone. This chain joins TRBV2 and TRBJ2-7; TRBD2 is a possible D gene (5 bases). V shed 6 bases and J shed 6 bases, with 15 bases lying between them. In germline, CDR1 is SNHLY, CDR2 FYNNEI. CDR3 length equals 13 residues. CDR3 residues: CASSIGLAPEQYF. For the CDR3, the DNA is TGTGCCAGCAGCATCGGACTGGCCCCCGAGCAGTACTTC.

The genes are TRBV14 and TRBJ2-1, with 7 bases identical to TRBD2. V shed 4 bases and J 0 bases; nucleotides not matched to a gene: 3. Looked up from germline, CDR1 is SGHDN and CDR2 is FVKESK. The CDR3 extends over 15 amino acids. CDR3 in amino acids: CASSPKRGSYNEQFF. CDR3 DNA: TGTGCCAGCAGCCCCAAGCGGGGCTCCTACAATGAGCAGTTCTTC.

This clone was seen a handful of times. The CDR3 loop is CASSYHAGEQETQYF. CDR3 in DNA: TGTGCCAGCAGCTACCACGCGGGGGAACAAGAGACCCAGTACTTC. V is TRBV11-2 and J is TRBJ2-5; 7 bases agree with TRBD2. This CDR3 is built from 15 residues. V lost 4 bases, J lost 2 bases, and 7 bases stayed unmatched. Germline values: CDR1 SGHAT, CDR2 FQNNGV.

The genes are TRBV9 and TRBJ2-7; 9 bases map to TRBD2. The CDR3 spans 16 residues. From germline, CDR1 is SGDLS and CDR2 YYNGEE. V was pared by 0 bases and J by 6 bases, with 10 bases of the junction left unmatched. CDR3 DNA sequence: TGTGCCAGCAGCGTAGCTGGGGGAGGCGGGGGGGGCGAGCAGTACTTC. Translated: CASSVAGGGGGGEQYF.

V is TRBV5-5 and J is TRBJ1-4; TRBD1 agrees at 7 bases. The length of the CDR3 is 14 residues. From germline, CDR1 is SGHKS and CDR2 YYEKEE (reference sequence). Trimming at V came to 0 bases and at J to 8 bases, leaving 4 bases not matched to a gene. The CDR3 loop reads CASSLGQGGEKLFF. Here the CDR3 DNA reads TGTGCCAGCAGCTTGGGACAGGGTGGGGAAAAACTGTTTTTT.

The rearrangement uses TRBV19 and TRBJ1-5; D remains ambiguous. The CDR3 runs to 15 residues. The V end lost 5 bases, the J end lost 4 bases, and 15 bases lay between the germline ends. CDR1 and CDR2 from the germline V gene are LNHDA and SQIVND (reference sequence). The CDR3 spells CASSGGGRINQPQHF. DNA for the CDR3: TGTGCCAGTAGTGGCGGAGGACGGATTAATCAGCCCCAGCATTTT.

This clone was found once. This sample includes further DNA sequences coding for the same CDR3. This chain links TRBV6-1 with TRBJ2-1; TRBD2 matches at 11 bases. V was pared by 3 bases and J by 3 bases, with 1 base of the junction left unmatched. Germline V CDR1 and CDR2: MNHNS, SASEGT. This CDR3 spans 15 amino acids. The CDR3 here is CASSEGLAVYNEQFF. Written as DNA, the CDR3 is TGTGCCAGCAGTGAGGGACTAGCGGTCTACAATGAGCAGTTCTTC.

This chain connects TRBV18 to TRBJ1-1; possible D gene TRBD1, 6 bases. V shed 3 bases and J shed 0 bases, with 14 bases lying between them. This CDR3 spans 16 amino acids. Germline lookup yields CDR1 KGHSH and CDR2 LQKENI. The CDR3 DNA is TGTGCCAGCTCACCCCTGGGACAACTGATGAACACTGAAGCTTTCTTT. Translated: CASSPLGQLMNTEAFF.

This clone was detected once. The V and J genes are TRBV25-1 and TRBJ2-5, with a tentative D call TRBD1 (5 bases). Between the trimmed V and J ends, which lost 8 bases and 1 base, there was a span of 14 bases. Per the germline V gene, CDR1 is MGHDK and CDR2 is SYGVNS. This CDR3 has 14 residues. This chain's CDR3 is CASGLQEFQETQYF. The CDR3 nucleotides read TGTGCCAGCGGTCTACAGGAATTCCAAGAGACCCAGTACTTC.

CDR3 nucleotides: TGTGCCAGCAGCCCCTTTGGGACAGGGGTGGTTGCCGGGGAGCTGTTTTTT. Protein: CASSPFGTGVVAGELFF. V and J are TRBV5-8 and TRBJ2-2; 10 bases are a match to TRBD1. CDR3 length equals 17 residues. Germline lookup yields CDR1 SGHTS and CDR2 YDEGEE. After removal of 4 bases from V and 6 bases from J, the junction contained 12 bases not matched to a gene.

V and J are TRBV7-2 and TRBJ2-7, with 7 bases aligning to TRBD1. The CDR3 runs to 14 residues. Germline CDR1 and CDR2: SGHTA and FQGNSA. The trim removed 5 bases at V and 4 bases at J, leaving 8 bases unmatched. CDR3 nucleotides: TGTGCCAGCAGCGTTAGGCAGGGGGAATACGAGCAGTACTTC. This translates into CASSVRQGEYEQYF.

In DNA form, the CDR3 reads TGTGCCAGCAGCTTAGCCGGGGGGGCGATTTACGGCACAGATACGCAGTATTTT. The encoded protein is CASSLAGGAIYGTDTQYF. V and J are TRBV11-2 and TRBJ2-3; 8 nucleotides agree with TRBD2. The CDR3 contains 18 residues. V lost 1 base to trimming and J lost 1 base; unmatched junction nucleotides: 10. Germline V gene data show CDR1 as SGHAT and CDR2 as FQNNGV.

This clone was seen a few times. The chain uses TRBV18 and TRBJ2-5, with 9 bases matching TRBD1. J was trimmed by 4 bases and V by 4 bases; bases with no gene match: 10. This CDR3 is 16 amino acids long. CDR1 is KGHSH and CDR2 is LQKENI in the germline V gene. DNA for the CDR3: TGTGCCAGCTCACGTCGGACAGGGGCTCACGGAGAGACCCAGTACTTC. Translated, it gives CASSRRTGAHGETQYF.

The CDR3 region has the DNA TGTGCCAGCAGCCGTGGGACACCCGCTGAAGCTTTCTTT. Residues: CASSRGTPAEAFF. The chain recombines TRBV7-9 with TRBJ1-1, with D perhaps TRBD1 (6 bases). Looked up from germline, CDR1 is SEHNR and CDR2 is FQNEAQ (reference sequence). V lost 5 bases and J lost 6, with 13 bases in between. The CDR3 is made up of 13 amino acids.

The chain combines TRBV6-6 with TRBJ1-1, with 7 bases fitting TRBD1. The V and J ends lost 2 bases and 5 bases, in that order; junction bases with no gene match: 8. Germline lookup yields CDR1 MNHNY and CDR2 SVGAGI (reference sequence). The CDR3 totals 15 residues. The CDR3: CASSYEGASWTEAFF. In DNA form, the CDR3 reads TGTGCCAGCAGTTACGAGGGGGCCAGTTGGACTGAAGCTTTCTTT.

This clone was recorded once. V usage is TRBV11-2 and J usage is TRBJ2-5; TRBD1 is a possible D gene (6 bases). V lost 5 bases, J lost 4 bases, and 23 bases lay in between. This CDR3 comprises 17 residues. The germline gives CDR1 SGHAT, CDR2 FQNNGV. This CDR3 is CASSQPGHRGRLETQYF. Here the CDR3 DNA reads TGTGCCAGCAGCCAACCGGGACACCGGGGTCGATTAGAGACCCAGTACTTC.

This chain links TRBV28 with TRBJ2-7; 8 positions match TRBD2. The trim removed 2 bases at V and 5 bases at J, leaving 5 bases unmatched. Per germline, CDR1 MDHEN and CDR2 SYDVKM. The CDR3 runs 14 residues. CDR3 region: CASSLTAGVHEQYF. The CDR3 DNA is TGTGCCAGCAGTTTAACAGCGGGAGTTCACGAGCAGTACTTC.

V and J are TRBV30 and TRBJ2-7; TRBD2 might be the D (5 bases). This CDR3 has 12 residues. Trimming stripped 6 bases from V and 2 bases from J, with 11 bases between. Germline V gene sequence: CDR1 GTSNPN, CDR2 SVGIG (reference sequence). CDR3 sequence reads: CACRSGTYEQYF. CDR3 DNA: TGTGCCTGCCGGTCGGGGACCTACGAGCAGTACTTC.

The chain is built from TRBV11-2 and TRBJ2-7; 7 bases line up with TRBD1. V shed 8 bases and J 3 bases; nucleotides not matched to a gene: 16. CDR1 SGHAT and CDR2 FQNNGV come from the germline V gene. This CDR3 spans 16 amino acids. The CDR3 protein is CASVDLKGADIYEQYF. CDR3 nucleotides: TGTGCCAGCGTAGATCTGAAGGGGGCGGATATCTACGAGCAGTACTTC. The complete variable domain, with remaining parts taken from reference TRBV11-2 and TRBJ2-7, reads EAGVAQSPRYKIIEKRQSVAFWCNPISGHATLYWYQQILGQGPKLLIQFQNNGVVDDSQLPKDRFSAERLKGVDSTLKIQPAKLEDSAVYLCASVDLKGADIYEQYFGPGTRLTVT.

This clone was counted a single time. V and J are TRBV5-6 and TRBJ1-2, with 11 bases matching TRBD1. The trim removed 4 bases at V and 3 bases at J, leaving 5 bases unmatched. Germline CDR1 reads SGHDT; CDR2 reads YYEEEE. The length of the CDR3 is 15 residues. The CDR3 reads CASSPRTGGHYGYTF. Here the CDR3 DNA reads TGTGCCAGCAGCCCCCGGACAGGGGGCCACTATGGCTACACCTTC. The variable domain in full, completed from reference TRBV5-6 and TRBJ1-2, reads DAGVTQSPTHLIKTRGQQVTLRCSPKSGHDTVSWYQQALGQGPQFIFQYYEEEERQRGNFPDRFSGHQFPNYSSELNVNALLLGDSALYLCASSPRTGGHYGYTFGSGTRLTVV.

The chain joins TRBV11-2 to TRBJ1-6; D is undetermined. CDR1 is SGHAT and CDR2 is FQNNGV in the germline V gene. This CDR3 is 17 amino acids long. The V end lost 5 bases, the J end lost 0 bases, and 14 bases lay between the germline ends. The CDR3 reads CASSTKMGSSYNSPLHF. CDR3 bases: TGTGCCAGCAGCACCAAGATGGGGAGCTCCTATAATTCACCCCTCCACTTT.

The chain has TRBV5-5 and TRBJ1-2; possible D gene TRBD1, 5 bases. V was pared by 2 bases and J by 0 bases, with 11 bases between. This CDR3 has 15 amino acids. Germline V gene data show CDR1 as SGHKS and CDR2 as YYEKEE (reference sequence). The CDR3 sequence is CASSLKGEANYGYTF. CDR3 in DNA: TGTGCCAGCAGCTTAAAAGGGGAAGCTAACTATGGCTACACCTTC.

This clone was detected a few times. The junction shows a germline mismatch at one end, possibly a read error. This sequence joins TRBV7-9 and TRBJ2-7; a possible D gene is TRBD1 (6 bases). The CDR3 loop spans 16 amino acids. Germline V lookup: CDR1 SEHNR, CDR2 FQNEAQ (reference sequence). The CDR3 coding sequence is TGTTCCAGCAGCTTAGTATTCACAGGGACGAGCTACGAGCAGTACTTC. It is translated as CSSSLVFTGTSYEQYF.

The CDR3 spells CASSGMAGTYNEQFF. The CDR3 DNA reads as TGTGCCAGCAGTGGTATGGCGGGAACCTACAATGAGCAGTTCTTC. The V gene is TRBV6-1, the J gene TRBJ2-1, with D possibly being TRBD2 (6 bases). The CDR3 loop spans 15 amino acids. V was clipped by 4 bases and J by 2 bases, with 12 bases between them. In germline, CDR1 is MNHNS, CDR2 SASEGT.

The V and J genes are TRBV28 and TRBJ1-2, with D unresolved. From germline, CDR1 is MDHEN and CDR2 SYDVKM. With 5 bases removed from V and 2 bases from J, the gap between germline ends came to 18 bases. The CDR3 consists of 16 residues. The CDR3 nucleotides are TGTGCCAGCAGTCCAAACCTAGAACGGGAGAACTATGGCTACACCTTC. Translating it yields CASSPNLERENYGYTF.

The CDR3 bases are TGCGCCAGCAGCTTGGGAGGCGTGGAAGGCTACACCTTC. Protein: CASSLGGVEGYTF. This chain joins TRBV5-1 and TRBJ1-2; D remains ambiguous. Trimming took 0 bases from V and 8 from J, leaving 11 bases between them. This CDR3 contains 13 residues. Germline CDR1 reads SGHRS; CDR2 reads YFSETQ.

Notes on this clone: The junction departs from germline at one end; a sequencing error may be responsible. This sequence joins TRBV5-1 and TRBJ1-5; D remains ambiguous. Germline loops: CDR1 SGHRS, CDR2 YFSETQ. The CDR3 totals 12 residues. CDR3 DNA sequence: TGCGCCAGCAGCTTCCCCAATCAGCCCCAGCGTTTT. Amino acids: CASSFPNQPQRF.

The CDR3: CASSMRRMNTEAFF. CDR3 DNA sequence: TGTGCCAGTAGTATGCGGCGGATGAACACTGAAGCTTTCTTT. This chain links TRBV19 with TRBJ1-1, with D unclear. CDR3 length: 14 residues. V lost 3 bases, J lost 0 bases, and 8 bases lay in between. Germline loops: CDR1 LNHDA, CDR2 SQIVND (reference sequence).

The rearrangement links TRBV7-9 to TRBJ2-5, with 9 bases identical to TRBD1. TRBJ2-7 matches the DNA end more closely, so the J call is doubtful. Germline loops: CDR1 SEHNR, CDR2 FQNEAQ (reference sequence). The CDR3 covers 16 residues. The CDR3 nucleotides are TGTGCCAGCAGCTTTTACAGGGGGCGTTCCACCTACGAGCAGTACTTC. This translates into CASSFYRGRSTYEQYF.